A selection of T cell receptor beta chains follows, all from one sample in a study of tumor-infiltrating lymphocytes in oesophageal squamous cell carcinoma. TCRdb analysed the PCR reads with MiXCR anew, one entry per CDR3 protein. The profile shows almost 20,000 distinct CDR3 sequences, around 40% of them singletons. The sequenced material came from esophageal tumor tissue. These receptors were obtained from a male donor with esophageal squamous cell carcinoma. CDR3s include the opening cysteine and the closing phenylalanine or tryptophan. Fields, in order: CDR3 protein, CDR3 DNA, clone size, V gene, J gene, D gene. A D gene is named only where the DNA matches it firmly. Size tells how often a clone was seen (once, few, many) or the class of an expanded clone, and some rows leave it out.

CDR3aa: CASSPPTGELFF
CDR3nt: TGTGCCAGCAGTCCGCCTACCGGGGAGCTGTTTTTT
abundance: many
v_gene: TRBV27
j_gene: TRBJ2-2
d_gene: .

CDR3aa: CASSLVSWGKSETQYF
CDR3nt: TGTGCCAGCAGCTTAGTGTCGTGGGGCAAGTCAGAGACCCAGTACTTC
abundance: once
v_gene: TRBV11-3
j_gene: TRBJ2-5
d_gene: .

CDR3aa: CASSESLAGMDTQHF
CDR3nt: TGCGCCAGCAGTGAGTCGTTAGCGGGAATGGATACGCAGCATTTT
abundance: .
v_gene: TRBV10-1
j_gene: TRBJ1-5
d_gene: .

CDR3aa: CASSLAQGPNSPLHF
CDR3nt: TGTGCCAGCAGCTTAGCCCAGGGCCCAAATTCACCCCTCCACTTT
abundance: many
v_gene: TRBV7-9
j_gene: TRBJ1-6
d_gene: .

CDR3aa: CASSLEASGSREQFF
CDR3nt: TGTGCCAGCAGCTTAGAGGCTAGCGGGAGTCGAGAGCAGTTCTTC
abundance: .
v_gene: TRBV11-2
j_gene: TRBJ2-1
d_gene: TRBD2

CDR3aa: CASSLTRGPLREQFF
CDR3nt: TGTGCCAGCAGCTTAACGAGGGGGCCCCTTCGGGAGCAGTTCTTC
abundance: .
v_gene: TRBV7-2
j_gene: TRBJ2-1
d_gene: TRBD1

CDR3aa: CASSHGTGNNSPLHF
CDR3nt: TGTGCCAGCAGTCACGGGACAGGGAATAATTCACCCCTCCACTTT
abundance: many
v_gene: TRBV12-3/TRBV12-4
j_gene: TRBJ1-6
d_gene: TRBD1

CDR3aa: CASSRGQNNQPQHF
CDR3nt: TGTGCCAGCAGTCGGGGACAGAACAATCAGCCCCAGCATTTT
abundance: .
v_gene: TRBV27
j_gene: TRBJ1-5
d_gene: TRBD1

CDR3aa: CASSLSLAGLGETQYF
CDR3nt: TGTGCCAGCAGCTTAAGCCTAGCGGGGTTGGGAGAGACCCAGTACTTC
abundance: few
v_gene: TRBV11-2
j_gene: TRBJ2-5
d_gene: TRBD2

CDR3aa: CASSRDRGLETQYFGAGNEQYF
CDR3nt: .
abundance: .
v_gene: TRBV7-2
j_gene: TRBJ2-5
d_gene: .

CDR3aa: CASSQGTANYNEQFF
CDR3nt: TGTGCCAGCAGCCAGGGGACAGCGAACTACAATGAGCAGTTCTTC
abundance: once
v_gene: TRBV7-4
j_gene: TRBJ2-1
d_gene: TRBD1

CDR3aa: CASSLNGGTSGRAVEQFF
CDR3nt: TGTGCCAGCAGCTTAAACGGGGGTACTAGCGGGAGGGCCGTTGAGCAGTTCTTC
abundance: once
v_gene: TRBV7-8
j_gene: TRBJ2-1
d_gene: TRBD2

CDR3aa: CASSSSRPSGANVLTF
CDR3nt: TGTGCCAGCAGCTCCAGCAGGCCCTCTGGGGCCAACGTCCTGACTTTC
abundance: .
v_gene: TRBV7-8
j_gene: TRBJ2-6
d_gene: .

CDR3aa: CASSYLSRGTQYF
CDR3nt: TGTGCCAGCAGTTACTTGTCGCGGGGTACGCAGTATTTT
abundance: .
v_gene: TRBV6-2/TRBV6-3
j_gene: TRBJ2-3
d_gene: .

CDR3aa: CSARDLRGPNNEQFF
CDR3nt: TGCAGTGCTAGAGATCTCCGGGGGCCTAACAATGAGCAGTTCTTC
abundance: many
v_gene: TRBV20-1
j_gene: TRBJ2-1
d_gene: .

CDR3aa: CASSLWQKVDTQYF
CDR3nt: TGTGCCAGCAGTTTGTGGCAGAAAGTAGATACGCAGTATTTT
abundance: many
v_gene: TRBV27
j_gene: TRBJ2-3
d_gene: .

CDR3aa: CASSPLGQGDYEQYF
CDR3nt: TGTGCCAGCTCACCACTGGGGCAGGGGGACTACGAGCAGTACTTC
abundance: few
v_gene: TRBV18
j_gene: TRBJ2-7
d_gene: TRBD1

CDR3aa: CASEARSSYEQYF
CDR3nt: TGTGCCAGCGAAGCCAGGAGTTCTTACGAGCAGTACTTC
abundance: .
v_gene: TRBV7-6
j_gene: TRBJ2-7
d_gene: .

CDR3aa: CASSVRDRGLETQYF
CDR3nt: TGTGCCAGCAGCGTGCGGGACAGGGGTTTAGAGACCCAGTACTTC
abundance: .
v_gene: TRBV7-6
j_gene: TRBJ2-5
d_gene: TRBD1

CDR3aa: CASSSPTGILQKLFF
CDR3nt: TGTGCCAGCAGTTCGCCGACAGGGATCTTACAAAAACTGTTTTTT
abundance: many
v_gene: TRBV28
j_gene: TRBJ1-4
d_gene: TRBD1

CDR3aa: CASSLWTGDEQYF
CDR3nt: TGTGCTAGCAGCCTCTGGACAGGGGACGAGCAGTACTTC
abundance: many
v_gene: TRBV7-7
j_gene: TRBJ2-7
d_gene: TRBD1

CDR3aa: CASSLFKELNEQYF
CDR3nt: TGTGCCAGCAGCTTATTCAAGGAGCTTAACGAGCAGTACTTC
abundance: medium-sized
v_gene: TRBV7-6
j_gene: TRBJ2-7
d_gene: .

CDR3aa: CASTQAQETQYF
CDR3nt: TGTGCCAGCACCCAGGCGCAAGAGACCCAGTACTTC
abundance: .
v_gene: TRBV6-1
j_gene: TRBJ2-5
d_gene: .

CDR3aa: CASSDLDRGYGYTF
CDR3nt: TGTGCCAGCAGTGACCTGGACAGGGGCTATGGCTACACCTTC
abundance: .
v_gene: TRBV6-4
j_gene: TRBJ1-2
d_gene: TRBD1

CDR3aa: CASSRQRGAGTDTQYF
CDR3nt: TGTGCCAGCAGTAGACAAAGAGGGGCGGGCACAGATACGCAGTATTTT
abundance: .
v_gene: TRBV6-6
j_gene: TRBJ2-3
d_gene: .

CDR3aa: CASSPLYNEQYF
CDR3nt: TGTGCCAGCAGCCCGCTTTATAACGAGCAGTACTTC
abundance: .
v_gene: TRBV7-2
j_gene: TRBJ2-7
d_gene: .

CDR3aa: CASSQGTGGTEAFF
CDR3nt: TGTGCCAGCTCACAAGGGACAGGGGGCACTGAAGCTTTCTTT
abundance: many
v_gene: TRBV18
j_gene: TRBJ1-1
d_gene: TRBD1

CDR3aa: CASSLTRGETQYF
CDR3nt: TGTGCTAGCAGCTTAACCCGAGGGGAGACCCAGTACTTC
abundance: few
v_gene: TRBV7-6
j_gene: TRBJ2-5
d_gene: .

CDR3aa: CASRGGSANTGELFF
CDR3nt: TGTGCCAGCAGAGGGGGGTCCGCGAACACCGGGGAGCTGTTTTTT
abundance: .
v_gene: TRBV7-6
j_gene: TRBJ2-2
d_gene: .

CDR3aa: CASSLVGGGRRGEAFF
CDR3nt: TGTGCCAGCAGCTTAGTTGGCGGGGGGCGCCGGGGTGAAGCTTTCTTT
abundance: many
v_gene: TRBV11-2
j_gene: TRBJ1-1
d_gene: .

CDR3aa: CASSLGTSGTLQETQYF
CDR3nt: TGTGCCAGCAGCCTTGGGACTAGCGGGACCTTACAAGAGACCCAGTACTTC
abundance: few
v_gene: TRBV7-2
j_gene: TRBJ2-5
d_gene: TRBD2

CDR3aa: CASSQGWSPVYEQYF
CDR3nt: TGTGCCAGCAGCCAAGGCTGGAGTCCGGTCTACGAGCAGTACTTC
abundance: .
v_gene: TRBV4-2
j_gene: TRBJ2-7
d_gene: .

CDR3aa: CASSPGQVEYF
CDR3nt: TGTGCCAGCAGCCCCGGACAGGTTGAGTACTTC
abundance: .
v_gene: TRBV7-9
j_gene: TRBJ2-1
d_gene: TRBD1

CDR3aa: CASSLGHEQFF
CDR3nt: TGCGCCAGCAGCTTGGGCCATGAGCAGTTCTTC
abundance: many
v_gene: TRBV5-1
j_gene: TRBJ2-1
d_gene: .

CDR3aa: CASSPQVRAGGYTF
CDR3nt: TGTGCCAGCAGCCCCCAGGTTCGGGCAGGCGGCTACACCTTC
abundance: .
v_gene: TRBV7-3
j_gene: TRBJ1-2
d_gene: .

CDR3aa: CASSRTVLEQYF
CDR3nt: TGTGCCAGCAGCCGGACAGTACTCGAGCAGTACTTC
abundance: .
v_gene: TRBV12-3/TRBV12-4
j_gene: TRBJ2-7
d_gene: .

CDR3aa: CATSASDRGLTEAFF
CDR3nt: TGTGCCACCAGCGCCTCTGACAGGGGGCTGACTGAAGCTTTCTTT
abundance: medium-sized
v_gene: TRBV24-1
j_gene: TRBJ1-1
d_gene: TRBD1

CDR3aa: CASSPPSKTEKLFF
CDR3nt: TGTGCCAGCTCACCACCATCGAAGACTGAAAAACTGTTTTTT
abundance: few
v_gene: TRBV18
j_gene: TRBJ1-4
d_gene: .

CDR3aa: CASSQEGARAKLFF
CDR3nt: TGTGCCAGCAGCCAAGAGGGGGCAAGGGCAAAACTGTTTTTT
abundance: few
v_gene: TRBV5-6
j_gene: TRBJ1-4
d_gene: TRBD1

CDR3aa: CASSLGQGSYGYTF
CDR3nt: TGTGCCAGCAGCCTGGGACAGGGGAGCTATGGCTACACCTTC
abundance: many
v_gene: TRBV7-2
j_gene: TRBJ1-2
d_gene: TRBD1

CDR3aa: CASSRLYGYTF
CDR3nt: TGTGCCAGCAGCAGGCTCTATGGCTACACCTTC
abundance: .
v_gene: TRBV6-1
j_gene: TRBJ1-2
d_gene: .

CDR3aa: CASSLNQVGNTGELFF
CDR3nt: TGTGCCAGCAGCTTAAACCAGGTGGGGAACACCGGGGAGCTGTTTTTT
abundance: .
v_gene: TRBV7-2
j_gene: TRBJ2-2
d_gene: .

CDR3aa: CASSEPGQGTYEQYF
CDR3nt: TGTGCCAGCAGTGAACCGGGACAGGGGACCTACGAGCAGTACTTC
abundance: .
v_gene: TRBV6-1
j_gene: TRBJ2-7
d_gene: TRBD1

CDR3aa: CASSSTSGAFGELFF
CDR3nt: TGTGCCAGCAGCTCGACTAGCGGGGCGTTCGGGGAGCTGTTTTTT
abundance: .
v_gene: TRBV7-8
j_gene: TRBJ2-2
d_gene: TRBD2

CDR3aa: CASSPDVTNYGYTF
CDR3nt: TGTGCCAGCAGCCCAGATGTGACCAACTATGGCTACACCTTC
abundance: .
v_gene: TRBV7-9
j_gene: TRBJ1-2
d_gene: .

CDR3aa: CASSVRLVNEQFF
CDR3nt: TGTGCCAGCAGTGTCCGACTAGTAAATGAGCAGTTCTTC
abundance: many
v_gene: TRBV6-1
j_gene: TRBJ2-1
d_gene: .

CDR3aa: CASSGLGHGSNQPQHF
CDR3nt: TGTGCCAGCAGTGGTCTGGGACACGGTAGCAATCAGCCCCAGCATTTT
abundance: many
v_gene: TRBV2
j_gene: TRBJ1-5
d_gene: .

CDR3aa: CASSIVASGRAGDTGELFF
CDR3nt: TGTGCCAGTAGTATAGTGGCTAGCGGGAGGGCCGGGGACACCGGGGAGCTGTTTTTT
abundance: few
v_gene: TRBV19
j_gene: TRBJ2-2
d_gene: TRBD2

CDR3aa: CASSPRRGYEQYF
CDR3nt: TGTGCCAGCAGCCCTCGGAGGGGCTACGAGCAGTACTTC
abundance: medium-sized
v_gene: TRBV7-3
j_gene: TRBJ2-7
d_gene: .

CDR3aa: CASSFMAGPKEAFF
CDR3nt: TGTGCCAGCAGCTTTATGGCAGGCCCAAAAGAAGCTTTCTTT
abundance: many
v_gene: TRBV7-8
j_gene: TRBJ1-1
d_gene: .

CDR3aa: CASSLTAGNEQFF
CDR3nt: TGTGCCAGCAGCTTAACTGCCGGTAATGAGCAGTTCTTC
abundance: many
v_gene: TRBV7-3
j_gene: TRBJ2-1
d_gene: .

CDR3aa: CASRGVRGATDTQYF
CDR3nt: TGTGCCAGCAGGGGGGTGCGAGGGGCCACAGATACGCAGTATTTT
abundance: .
v_gene: TRBV28
j_gene: TRBJ2-3
d_gene: .

CDR3aa: CASSYSSRARGNEQFF
CDR3nt: TGTGCCAGCAGTTACTCGAGCAGAGCTAGGGGCAATGAGCAGTTCTTC
abundance: .
v_gene: TRBV6-6
j_gene: TRBJ2-1
d_gene: .

CDR3aa: CASSPHSEAFF
CDR3nt: TGTGCCAGCAGCCCTCATTCTGAAGCTTTCTTT
abundance: once
v_gene: TRBV7-2
j_gene: TRBJ1-1
d_gene: .

CDR3aa: CASSLNGRGEETQYF
CDR3nt: TGTGCCAGCAGTCTAAACGGCAGGGGGGAGGAGACCCAGTACTTC
abundance: .
v_gene: TRBV12-3/TRBV12-4
j_gene: TRBJ2-5
d_gene: .

CDR3aa: CASSLSAGNYGYTF
CDR3nt: TGTGCCAGCAGCTTATCCGCCGGGAACTATGGCTACACCTTC
abundance: .
v_gene: TRBV7-2
j_gene: TRBJ1-2
d_gene: .

CDR3aa: CASSTSGRSNEKLFF
CDR3nt: TGTGCCAGTAGTACGTCAGGGCGGTCTAATGAAAAACTGTTTTTT
abundance: few
v_gene: TRBV19
j_gene: TRBJ1-4
d_gene: .